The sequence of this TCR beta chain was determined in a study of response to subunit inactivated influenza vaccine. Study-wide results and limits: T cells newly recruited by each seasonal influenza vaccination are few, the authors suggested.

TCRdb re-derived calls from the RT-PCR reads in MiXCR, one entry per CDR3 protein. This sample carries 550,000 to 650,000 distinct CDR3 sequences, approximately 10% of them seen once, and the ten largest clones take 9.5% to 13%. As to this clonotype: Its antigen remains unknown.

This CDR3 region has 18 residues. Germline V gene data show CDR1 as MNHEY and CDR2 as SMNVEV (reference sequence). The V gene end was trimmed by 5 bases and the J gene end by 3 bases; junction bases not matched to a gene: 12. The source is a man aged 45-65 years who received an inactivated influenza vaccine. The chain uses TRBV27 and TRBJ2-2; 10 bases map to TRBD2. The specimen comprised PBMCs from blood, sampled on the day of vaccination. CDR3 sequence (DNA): TGTGCCAGCAGTCACTCATCAGGACTAGCGGTTCACACCGGGGAGCTGTTTTTT. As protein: CASSHSSGLAVHTGELFF.